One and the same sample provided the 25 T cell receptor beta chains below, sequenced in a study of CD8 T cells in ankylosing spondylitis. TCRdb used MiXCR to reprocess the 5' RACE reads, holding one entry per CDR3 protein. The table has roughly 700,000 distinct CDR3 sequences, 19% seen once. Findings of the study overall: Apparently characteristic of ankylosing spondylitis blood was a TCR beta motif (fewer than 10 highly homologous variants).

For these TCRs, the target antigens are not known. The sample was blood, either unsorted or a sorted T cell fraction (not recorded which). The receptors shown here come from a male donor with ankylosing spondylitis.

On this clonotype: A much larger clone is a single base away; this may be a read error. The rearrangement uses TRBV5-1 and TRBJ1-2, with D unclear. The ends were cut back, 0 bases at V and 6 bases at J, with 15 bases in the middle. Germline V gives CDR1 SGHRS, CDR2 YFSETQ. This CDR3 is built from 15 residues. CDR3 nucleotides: TGCGCCAGCAGCTTGGGAGGCCAGGTTAAAAATGGCTACACCTTC. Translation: CASSLGGQVKNGYTF.

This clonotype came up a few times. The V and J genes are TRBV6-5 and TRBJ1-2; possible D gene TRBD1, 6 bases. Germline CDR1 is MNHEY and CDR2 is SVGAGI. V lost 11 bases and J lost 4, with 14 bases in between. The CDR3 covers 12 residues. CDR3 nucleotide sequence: TGTGCCGCCAGGGGCAGGACCTATGGCTACACCTTC. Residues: CAARGRTYGYTF.

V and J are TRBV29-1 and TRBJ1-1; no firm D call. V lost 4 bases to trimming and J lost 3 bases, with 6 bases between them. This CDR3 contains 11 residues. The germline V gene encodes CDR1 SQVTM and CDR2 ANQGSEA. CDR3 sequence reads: CSVARDTEAFF. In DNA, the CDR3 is TGCAGCGTTGCACGAGACACTGAAGCTTTCTTT. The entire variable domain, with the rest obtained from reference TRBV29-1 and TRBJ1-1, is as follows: SAVISQKPSRDICQRGTSLTIQCQVDSQVTMMFWYRQQPGQSLTLIATANQGSEATYESGFVIDKFPISRPNLTFSTLTVSNMSPEDSSIYLCSVARDTEAFFGQGTRLTVV.

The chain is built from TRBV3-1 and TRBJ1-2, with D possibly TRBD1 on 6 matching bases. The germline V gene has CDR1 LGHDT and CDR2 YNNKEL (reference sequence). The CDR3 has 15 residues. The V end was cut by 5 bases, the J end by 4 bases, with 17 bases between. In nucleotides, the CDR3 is TGTGCCAGCAGCAGACAGGTATCACCCCTCTATGGCTACACCTTC. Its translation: CASSRQVSPLYGYTF.

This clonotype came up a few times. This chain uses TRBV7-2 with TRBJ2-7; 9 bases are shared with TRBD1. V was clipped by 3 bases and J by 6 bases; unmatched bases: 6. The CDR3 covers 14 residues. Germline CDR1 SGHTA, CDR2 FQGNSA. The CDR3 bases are TGTGCCAGCAGCTTGGGGGGGACAGGGCGCGAGCAGTACTTC. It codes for CASSLGGTGREQYF.

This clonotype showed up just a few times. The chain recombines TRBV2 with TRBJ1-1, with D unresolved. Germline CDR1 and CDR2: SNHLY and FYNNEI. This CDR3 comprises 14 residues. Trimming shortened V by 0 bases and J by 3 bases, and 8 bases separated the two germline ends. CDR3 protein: CASSEAAGDTEAFF. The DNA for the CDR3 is TGTGCCAGCAGTGAAGCAGCCGGGGACACTGAAGCTTTCTTT.

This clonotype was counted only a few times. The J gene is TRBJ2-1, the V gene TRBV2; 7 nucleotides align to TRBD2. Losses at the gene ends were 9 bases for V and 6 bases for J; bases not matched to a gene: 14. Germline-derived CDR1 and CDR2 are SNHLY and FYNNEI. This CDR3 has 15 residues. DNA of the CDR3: TGTGCCAGTCTATGGGGGGGGGACTCAGTCAATGAGCAGTTCTTC. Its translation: CASLWGGDSVNEQFF. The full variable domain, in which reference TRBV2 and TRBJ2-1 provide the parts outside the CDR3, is EPEVTQTPSHQVTQMGQEVILRCVPISNHLYFYWYRQILGQKVEFLVSFYNNEISEKSEIFDDQFSVERPDGSNFTLKIRSTKLEDSAMYFCASLWGGDSVNEQFFGPGTRLTVL.

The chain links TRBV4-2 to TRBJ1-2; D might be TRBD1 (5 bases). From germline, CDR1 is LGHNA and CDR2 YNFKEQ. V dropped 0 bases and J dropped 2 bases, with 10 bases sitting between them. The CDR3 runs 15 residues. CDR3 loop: CASSQDTGLNYGYTF. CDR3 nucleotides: TGTGCCAGCAGCCAAGATACGGGACTGAACTATGGCTACACCTTC.

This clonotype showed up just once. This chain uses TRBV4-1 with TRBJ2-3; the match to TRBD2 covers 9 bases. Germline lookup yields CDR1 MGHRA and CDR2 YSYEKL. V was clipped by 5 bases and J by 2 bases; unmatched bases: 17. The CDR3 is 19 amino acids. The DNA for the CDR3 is TGCGCCAGCAGCATGGGGGGCGGGCGACTAGCGGTAAACACAGATACGCAGTATTTT. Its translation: CASSMGGGRLAVNTDTQYF.

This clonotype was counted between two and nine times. The CDR3 is CASSFTMGVIGTDTQYF. CDR3 bases: TGTGCCAGCAGTTTCACCATGGGGGTAATCGGCACAGATACGCAGTATTTT. The V gene is TRBV27, the J gene TRBJ2-3, with D possibly being TRBD1 or TRBD2 (5 bases each). Germline loops: CDR1 MNHEY, CDR2 SMNVEV (reference sequence). This CDR3 spans 17 amino acids. V gave up 3 bases and J gave up 1 base, with 17 bases separating them.

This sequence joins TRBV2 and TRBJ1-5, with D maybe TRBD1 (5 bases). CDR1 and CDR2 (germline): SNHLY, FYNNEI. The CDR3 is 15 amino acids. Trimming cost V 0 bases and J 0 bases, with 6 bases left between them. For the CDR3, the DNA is TGTGCCAGCAGTGAAGCTCAGGGTAGCAATCAGCCCCAGCATTTT. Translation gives CASSEAQGSNQPQHF.

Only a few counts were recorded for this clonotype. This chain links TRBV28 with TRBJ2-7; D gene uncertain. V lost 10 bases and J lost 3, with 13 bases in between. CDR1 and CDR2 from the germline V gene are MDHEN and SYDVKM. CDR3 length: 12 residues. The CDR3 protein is CATLTLDYEQYF. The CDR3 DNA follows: TGTGCCACCCTGACACTTGACTACGAGCAGTACTTC.

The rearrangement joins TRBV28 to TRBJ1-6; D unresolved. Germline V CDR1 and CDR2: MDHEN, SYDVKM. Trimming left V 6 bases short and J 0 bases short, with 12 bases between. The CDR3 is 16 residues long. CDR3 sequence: CASRDGRSSYNSPLHF. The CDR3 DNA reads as TGTGCCAGCAGGGACGGAAGGAGCTCCTATAATTCACCCCTCCACTTT. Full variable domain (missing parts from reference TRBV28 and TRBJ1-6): DVKVTQSSRYLVKRTGEKVFLECVQDMDHENMFWYRQDPGLGLRLIYFSYDVKMKEKGDIPEGYSVSREKKERFSLILESASTNQTSMYLCASRDGRSSYNSPLHFGNGTRLTVT.

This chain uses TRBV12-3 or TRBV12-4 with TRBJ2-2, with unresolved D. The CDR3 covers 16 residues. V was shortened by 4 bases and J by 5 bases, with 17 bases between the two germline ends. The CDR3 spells CASSSVIRSWTGELFF. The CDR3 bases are TGTGCCAGCAGTTCCGTTATTCGGAGTTGGACCGGGGAGCTGTTTTTT.

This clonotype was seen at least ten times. The CDR3 sequence: CASSEEGTNQPQHF. The DNA for the CDR3 is TGTGCCAGCAGTGAGGAGGGGACCAATCAGCCCCAGCATTTT. The chain carries TRBV2 and TRBJ1-5, with D possibly TRBD1 on 5 matching bases. This CDR3 has 14 residues. Germline CDR1 SNHLY, CDR2 FYNNEI. Trimming pared 3 bases from V and 3 bases from J, leaving 9 bases between.

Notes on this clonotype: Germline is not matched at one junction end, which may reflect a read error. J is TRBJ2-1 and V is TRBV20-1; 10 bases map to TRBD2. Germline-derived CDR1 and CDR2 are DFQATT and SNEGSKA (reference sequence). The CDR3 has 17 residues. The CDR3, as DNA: TGCTGTGCTAGAGATCTCCCCGCTAGCGGGGGAAACAATGAGCAGTTCTTC. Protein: CCARDLPASGGNNEQFF.

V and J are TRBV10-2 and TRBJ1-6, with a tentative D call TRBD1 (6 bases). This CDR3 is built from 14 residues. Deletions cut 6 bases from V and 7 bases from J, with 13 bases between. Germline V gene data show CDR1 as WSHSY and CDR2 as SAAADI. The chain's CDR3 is CASRDWTDNSPLHF. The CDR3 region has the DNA TGCGCCAGCAGGGATTGGACAGACAATTCACCCCTCCACTTT.

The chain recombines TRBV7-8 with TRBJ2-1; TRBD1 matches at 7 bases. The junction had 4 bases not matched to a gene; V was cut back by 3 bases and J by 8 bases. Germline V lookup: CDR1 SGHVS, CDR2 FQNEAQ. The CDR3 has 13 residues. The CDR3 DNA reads TGTGCCAGCAGCTTTACAGGGGAATATGAGCAGTTCTTC. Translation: CASSFTGEYEQFF.

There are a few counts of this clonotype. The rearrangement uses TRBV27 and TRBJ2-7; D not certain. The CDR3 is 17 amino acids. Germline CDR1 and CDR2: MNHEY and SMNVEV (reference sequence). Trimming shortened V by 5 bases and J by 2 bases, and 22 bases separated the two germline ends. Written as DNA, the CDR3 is TGTGCCAGCAGTCCCCTGGCCCGTCCAGATTCTACCTACGAGCAGTACTTC. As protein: CASSPLARPDSTYEQYF.

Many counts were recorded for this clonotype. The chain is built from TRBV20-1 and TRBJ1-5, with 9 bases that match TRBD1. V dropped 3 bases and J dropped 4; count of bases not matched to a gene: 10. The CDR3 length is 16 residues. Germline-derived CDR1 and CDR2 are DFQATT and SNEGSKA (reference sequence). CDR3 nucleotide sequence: TGCAGTGCTAGCCAACAGGGGGCTCACGGGAATCAGCCCCAGCATTTT. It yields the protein CSASQQGAHGNQPQHF.

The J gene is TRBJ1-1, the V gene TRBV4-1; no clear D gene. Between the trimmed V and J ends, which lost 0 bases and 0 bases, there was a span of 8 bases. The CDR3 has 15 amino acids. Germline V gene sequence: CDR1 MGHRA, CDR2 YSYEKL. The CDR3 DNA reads TGCGCCAGCAGCCAAGAAAGACTCATGAACACTGAAGCTTTCTTT. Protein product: CASSQERLMNTEAFF.

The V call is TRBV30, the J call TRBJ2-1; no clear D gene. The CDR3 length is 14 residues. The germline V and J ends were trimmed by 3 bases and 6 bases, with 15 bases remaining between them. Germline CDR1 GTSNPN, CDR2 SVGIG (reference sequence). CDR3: CAWSEVRAFNEQFF. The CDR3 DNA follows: TGTGCCTGGAGCGAGGTAAGGGCTTTCAATGAGCAGTTCTTC. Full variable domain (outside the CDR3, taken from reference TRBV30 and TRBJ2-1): SQTIHQWPATLVQPVGSPLSLECTVEGTSNPNLYWYRQAAGRGLQLLFYSVGIGQISSEVPQNLSASRPQDRQFILSSKKLLLSDSGFYLCAWSEVRAFNEQFFGPGTRLTVL.

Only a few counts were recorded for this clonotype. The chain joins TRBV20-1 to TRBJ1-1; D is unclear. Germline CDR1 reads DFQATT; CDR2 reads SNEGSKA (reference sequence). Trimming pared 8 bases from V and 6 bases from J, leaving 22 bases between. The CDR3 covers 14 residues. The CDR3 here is CSPNVPGGKAEAFF. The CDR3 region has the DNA TGCAGTCCCAACGTCCCGGGAGGGAAGGCTGAAGCTTTCTTT.

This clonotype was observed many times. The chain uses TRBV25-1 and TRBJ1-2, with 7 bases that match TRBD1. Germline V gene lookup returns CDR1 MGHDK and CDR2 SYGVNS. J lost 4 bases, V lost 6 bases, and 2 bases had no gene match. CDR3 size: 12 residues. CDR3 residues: CASRHRGYGYTF. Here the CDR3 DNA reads TGTGCCAGCAGGCACAGGGGCTATGGCTACACCTTC.

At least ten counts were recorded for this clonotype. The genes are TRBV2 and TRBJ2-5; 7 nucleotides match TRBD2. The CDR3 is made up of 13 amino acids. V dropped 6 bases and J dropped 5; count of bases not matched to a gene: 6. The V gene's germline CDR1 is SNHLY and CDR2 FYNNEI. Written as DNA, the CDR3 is TGTGCCAGCAGCGCCACTAGCGATGAGACCCAGTACTTC. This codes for CASSATSDETQYF.